The next 31 T cell receptor beta chains were all read from a single sample in a study of human T cells and chemical hapten exposure. Stated time point: patch test 2, 6 weeks after DPC sensitization. Sample treatment: therapeutic diphenylcyclopropenone sensitization with weekly scalp DPC. TCRdb redid the calling of the RACE reads with MiXCR, one entry per CDR3 protein. The sample shows some 99,000 distinct CDR3 sequences, 9% to 9.5% of them seen only once. The sample here was whole blood, taken in connection with sensitization to the hapten diphenylcyclopropenone (DPC). These receptor sequences come from a woman aged 40-49 years with alopecia areata. Some clones in this sample may be carry-over from other donors' samples.

This clonotype was seen at least ten times. CDR3 in DNA: TGTGCCAGCAGTGGTGTGGGGAATCAGCCCCAGCATTTT. Protein: CASSGVGNQPQHF. The chain carries TRBV2 and TRBJ1-5; D unresolved. The CDR3 runs to 13 residues. Trimming stripped 4 bases from V and 4 bases from J, with 8 bases between. Germline lookup yields CDR1 SNHLY and CDR2 FYNNEI.

In its sample, this clonotype was seen a few times. The V gene is TRBV7-9, the J gene TRBJ1-6; D uncertain. The V gene lost 4 bases and the J gene lost 6 bases, with 7 bases spanning the gap. Per germline, CDR1 SEHNR and CDR2 FQNEAQ (reference sequence). The CDR3 is made up of 13 amino acids. The CDR3 DNA is TGTGCCAGCAGCTCGGCAGCTAATTCACCCCTCCACTTT. The encoded protein is CASSSAANSPLHF.

This clonotype was counted many times. The J gene is TRBJ1-1, the V gene TRBV6-2 or TRBV6-3, with a possible D match to TRBD1 (5 bases). The CDR3 sequence is 18 residues long. The ends were cut back, 2 bases at V and 3 bases at J, with 22 bases in the middle. Germline V gene sequence: CDR1 MNHEY, CDR2 SVGEGT. CDR3 bases: TGTGCCAGCAGTTACGATCGAGGGGATCTTCCTCGTGACACTGAAGCTTTCTTT. Encoded protein: CASSYDRGDLPRDTEAFF.

V gene TRBV18 combines with J gene TRBJ1-1, with D perhaps matching TRBD1 (6 bases). Trimming removed 6 bases at V and 1 base at J, with 12 bases between. The CDR3 spans 14 residues. Germline V gene sequence: CDR1 KGHSH, CDR2 LQKENI. CDR3 loop: CASSPGAENTEAFF. The CDR3, as DNA: TGTGCCAGCTCCCCAGGGGCAGAGAACACTGAAGCTTTCTTT.

The rearrangement uses TRBV29-1 and TRBJ2-1; no clear D gene. CDR3 length equals 13 residues. The germline CDR1 and CDR2 sequences are SQVTM and ANQGSEA. V gave up 6 bases and J gave up 6 bases, with 15 bases separating them. The CDR3 coding sequence is TGCAGCGTCGATAATGTGTGGGGCAATGAGCAGTTCTTC. This gives the protein CSVDNVWGNEQFF.

V gene TRBV9 combines with J gene TRBJ1-2, with TRBD1 identical over 10 bases. This CDR3 comprises 16 residues. Trimming took 2 bases from V and 4 from J; bases not matched to a gene: 8. CDR1 is SGDLS, CDR2 YYNGEE, per germline. The CDR3 loop reads CASSVGTGALIYGYTF. The CDR3 nucleotides are TGTGCCAGCAGCGTCGGGACAGGGGCCCTCATCTATGGCTACACCTTC.

This clonotype was detected ten times or more. This sequence joins TRBV27 and TRBJ1-5; perhaps TRBD1 as D (6 bases). This CDR3 comprises 16 residues. Looked up from germline, CDR1 is MNHEY and CDR2 is SMNVEV (reference sequence). Deletions cut 1 base from V and 2 bases from J, with 12 bases between. The CDR3 region has the DNA TGTGCCAGCAGTTTATGGGGCACAGGGCGCAATCAGCCCCAGCATTTT. Protein sequence: CASSLWGTGRNQPQHF.

There are a few counts of this clonotype. CDR3: CSASADRGNEQFF. The CDR3, as DNA: TGCAGTGCTAGCGCGGACAGGGGGAATGAGCAGTTCTTC. The chain has TRBV20-1 and TRBJ2-1; the match to TRBD1 covers 10 bases. The V gene's germline CDR1 is DFQATT and CDR2 SNEGSKA (reference sequence). This CDR3 contains 13 residues. V trimming: 3 bases; J trimming: 7 bases; junction bases outside the gene matches: 3.

The chain has TRBV2 and TRBJ2-4; D is unclear. Germline CDR1 reads SNHLY; CDR2 reads FYNNEI. CDR3 length: 18 amino acids. V dropped 0 bases and J dropped 0 bases, with 15 bases sitting between them. CDR3 loop: CASSEAPNTGLAKNIQYF. In nucleotides, the CDR3 is TGTGCCAGCAGTGAAGCGCCTAACACGGGCCTAGCCAAAAACATTCAGTACTTC.

This clonotype has more than one count but fewer than ten. This chain links TRBV7-9 with TRBJ2-3; D gene unclear. The CDR3 consists of 13 residues. Germline V gene sequence: CDR1 SEHNR, CDR2 FQNEAQ (reference sequence). With 6 bases removed from V and 4 bases from J, the gap between germline ends came to 11 bases. CDR3 loop: CASRPLAADTQYF. The CDR3 DNA reads TGTGCCAGCAGGCCCCTGGCGGCAGATACGCAGTATTTT.

In this sample, this clonotype turned up a few times. The chain couples TRBV9 to TRBJ2-2; D is unresolved. The CDR3 consists of 14 residues. Trimming removed 0 bases from V and 7 bases from J, with 10 bases in between. Germline values: CDR1 SGDLS, CDR2 YYNGEE. The CDR3 DNA follows: TGTGCCAGCAGCGTAGGACACGCTGTCGGGGAGCTGTTTTTT. It encodes CASSVGHAVGELFF. The full variable domain, rest sourced from reference TRBV9 and TRBJ2-2, is DSGVTQTPKHLITATGQRVTLRCSPRSGDLSVYWYQQSLDQGLQFLIQYYNGEERAKGNILERFSAQQFPDLHSELNLSSLELGDSALYFCASSVGHAVGELFFGEGSRLTVL.

The sample holds a few counts of this clonotype. V usage is TRBV7-8 and J usage is TRBJ2-2; 8 bases fit TRBD2. The CDR3 length is 16 residues. V shed 2 bases, J shed 4 bases, and the junction held 6 bases outside the gene matches. Germline values: CDR1 SGHVS, CDR2 FQNEAQ. CDR3 loop: CASSLSAGGVTGELFF. DNA for the CDR3: TGTGCCAGCAGCTTATCGGCGGGGGGTGTCACCGGGGAGCTGTTTTTT.

This chain links TRBV21-1 with TRBJ1-2. TRBV21-1 is given as a pseudogene. The length of the CDR3 is 16 residues. The CDR3: CASSKTVSGFNYGYTF. The CDR3 region has the DNA TGTGCCAGCAGCAAAACTGTATCGGGGTTTAACTATGGCTACACCTTC.

This clonotype was observed a handful of times. The chain uses TRBV20-1 and TRBJ2-1; TRBD2 aligns across 11 bases. Germline V gene lookup returns CDR1 DFQATT and CDR2 SNEGSKA (reference sequence). The CDR3 contains 14 residues. V was clipped by 5 bases and J by 4 bases; unmatched bases: 4. This CDR3 is CSAYSGGAYNEQFF. DNA for the CDR3: TGCAGTGCTTATAGCGGGGGGGCATACAATGAGCAGTTCTTC.

J is TRBJ2-7 and V is TRBV11-2; D possibly matches TRBD1 or TRBD2 (5 bases each). The germline gives CDR1 SGHAT, CDR2 FQNNGV. V lost 2 bases and J 0 bases, leaving 8 bases between the germline ends. The CDR3 extends over 14 amino acids. This chain's CDR3 is CASSLMGDSYEQYF. The CDR3 DNA sequence: TGTGCCAGCAGCTTAATGGGGGACTCCTACGAGCAGTACTTC. Looking up the rest from reference TRBV11-2 and TRBJ2-7 gives the full variable domain: EAGVAQSPRYKIIEKRQSVAFWCNPISGHATLYWYQQILGQGPKLLIQFQNNGVVDDSQLPKDRFSAERLKGVDSTLKIQPAKLEDSAVYLCASSLMGDSYEQYFGPGTRLTVT.

This clonotype appeared many times. The CDR3 DNA reads TGTGCCAGCAGCTGGGACAGTACCTACGAGCAGTACTTC. This codes for CASSWDSTYEQYF. The V call is TRBV9, the J call TRBJ2-7, with 7 positions matching TRBD1. CDR1 and CDR2 from the germline V gene are SGDLS and YYNGEE. This CDR3 spans 13 amino acids. J was trimmed by 2 bases and V by 4 bases; bases with no gene match: 3. The complete variable domain, with remaining parts taken from reference TRBV9 and TRBJ2-7, reads DSGVTQTPKHLITATGQRVTLRCSPRSGDLSVYWYQQSLDQGLQFLIQYYNGEERAKGNILERFSAQQFPDLHSELNLSSLELGDSALYFCASSWDSTYEQYFGPGTRLTVT.

This clonotype was detected a few times. V and J are TRBV4-1 and TRBJ2-3, with a possible D match to TRBD1 (5 bases). With 4 bases removed from V and 3 bases from J, the gap between germline ends came to 8 bases. The CDR3 extends over 13 amino acids. Germline loops: CDR1 MGHRA, CDR2 YSYEKL. This chain's CDR3 is CASSPQETDTQYF. The DNA of the CDR3 is TGCGCCAGCAGCCCACAGGAAACAGATACGCAGTATTTT.

This clonotype came up once. The chain is built from TRBV2 and TRBJ1-6; the match to TRBD1 covers 8 bases. This CDR3 comprises 11 residues. In germline, CDR1 is SNHLY, CDR2 FYNNEI. The V segment lost 10 bases and the J segment 14 bases; nucleotides outside the gene matches: 7. This CDR3 is CATSGQGTLHF. DNA of the CDR3: TGTGCCACCTCAGGACAGGGCACCCTCCACTTT.

In this sample, this clonotype turned up many times. The V gene is TRBV6-2 or TRBV6-3, the J gene TRBJ1-2; weak D call: TRBD1 (5 bases). The germline CDR1 and CDR2 sequences are MNHEY and SVGEGT. This CDR3 contains 13 residues. The V end lost 2 bases, the J end lost 6 bases, and 10 bases lay between the germline ends. CDR3 amino acids: CASSYRGVNGYTF. The CDR3 coding sequence is TGTGCCAGCAGTTACAGGGGTGTGAATGGCTACACCTTC.

This clonotype was seen ten or more times. This chain uses TRBV7-2 with TRBJ1-1; D remains unclear. The length of the CDR3 is 13 residues. The V gene's germline CDR1 is SGHTA and CDR2 FQGNSA. The V end was cut by 5 bases, the J end by 1 base, with 8 bases between. The CDR3 DNA is TGTGCCAGCAGCCCCGGATCGAACACTGAAGCTTTCTTT. This gives the protein CASSPGSNTEAFF.

This clonotype was recorded a few times. V usage is TRBV14 and J usage is TRBJ2-1; tentatively, D is TRBD1 (5 bases). CDR1 is SGHDN, CDR2 FVKESK, per germline. The CDR3 is 14 amino acids. With 3 bases removed from V and 5 bases from J, the gap between germline ends came to 11 bases. The chain's CDR3 is CASSHRVFHNEQFF. CDR3 DNA sequence: TGTGCCAGCAGCCACAGGGTTTTTCACAATGAGCAGTTCTTC.

This clonotype was found a few times. The chain uses TRBV28 and TRBJ2-1; D is possibly TRBD1 (6 bases). Trimming pared 5 bases from V and 4 bases from J, leaving 15 bases between. The CDR3 extends over 15 amino acids. Germline CDR1 is MDHEN and CDR2 is SYDVKM. The CDR3 sequence: CASSPPQTGYNEQFF. The CDR3 nucleotides are TGTGCCAGCAGTCCCCCCCAAACAGGGTACAATGAGCAGTTCTTC. Using reference TRBV28 and TRBJ2-1 for the parts outside the CDR3, the full variable domain is DVKVTQSSRYLVKRTGEKVFLECVQDMDHENMFWYRQDPGLGLRLIYFSYDVKMKEKGDIPEGYSVSREKKERFSLILESASTNQTSMYLCASSPPQTGYNEQFFGPGTRLTVL.

This clonotype was observed a handful of times. This chain links TRBV5-4 with TRBJ2-5; a weak D match, TRBD2 (6 bases). V lost 5 bases and J 4 bases, leaving 18 bases between the germline ends. Germline V CDR1 and CDR2: SGHNT, YYREEE (reference sequence). This CDR3 has 15 amino acids. The CDR3 reads CASSEVRGGTETQYF. CDR3 nucleotides: TGTGCCAGCAGTGAGGTTCGGGGAGGTACAGAGACCCAGTACTTC. The variable domain in full, completed from reference TRBV5-4 and TRBJ2-5, reads ETGVTQSPTHLIKTRGQQVTLRCSSQSGHNTVSWYQQALGQGPQFIFQYYREEENGRGNFPPRFSGLQFPNYSSELNVNALELDDSALYLCASSEVRGGTETQYFGPGTRLLVL.

This clonotype has only a few counts. The chain is built from TRBV15 and TRBJ1-2; D is uncertain. V gave up 0 bases and J gave up 1 base, with 6 bases separating them. Germline V CDR1 and CDR2: LNHNV, YYDKDF (reference sequence). CDR3 size: 14 residues. CDR3 nucleotide sequence: TGTGCCACCAGCAGAGATTGGGGTAACTATGGCTACACCTTC. Protein product: CATSRDWGNYGYTF.

Ten or more counts support this clonotype. The chain couples TRBV7-9 to TRBJ2-7; 9 bases align to TRBD1. CDR1 SEHNR and CDR2 FQNEAQ come from the germline V gene (reference sequence). The CDR3 loop spans 13 amino acids. Germline trimming cut 7 bases from V and 5 bases from J; bases unmatched to any gene: 6. The DNA for the CDR3 is TGTGCCAGCATCCGGACAGGGGCCAACGAGCAGTACTTC. It is translated as CASIRTGANEQYF. Based on the CDR3 plus reference TRBV7-9 and TRBJ2-7, the full variable domain is DTGVSQNPRHKITKRGQNVTFRCDPISEHNRLYWYRQTLGQGPEFLTYFQNEAQLEKSRLLSDRFSAERPKGSFSTLEIQRTEQGDSAMYLCASIRTGANEQYFGPGTRLTVT.

This clonotype was seen many times. The chain links TRBV5-1 to TRBJ1-4; 7 nucleotides align to TRBD1. Germline CDR1 reads SGHRS; CDR2 reads YFSETQ. V was clipped by 4 bases and J by 6 bases; unmatched bases: 6. CDR3 length: 14 amino acids. Written as DNA, the CDR3 is TGCGCCAGCAGCCACAGGGGTCCTGATGAAAAACTGTTTTTT. It encodes CASSHRGPDEKLFF.

The chain joins TRBV11-2 to TRBJ1-4; TRBD1 matches 7 bases. This CDR3 region has 15 residues. CDR1 and CDR2 from the germline V gene are SGHAT and FQNNGV. The V segment lost 4 bases and the J segment 4 bases; nucleotides outside the gene matches: 6. CDR3 bases: TGTGCCAGCAGCTACCCAGGGGGTTTTAATGAAAAACTGTTTTTT. This codes for CASSYPGGFNEKLFF.

This clonotype was seen at least ten times. This chain uses TRBV11-3 with TRBJ2-3, with 10 positions matching TRBD1. The CDR3 loop spans 14 amino acids. V lost 5 bases, J lost 6 bases, and 5 bases stayed unmatched. Germline assignment: CDR1 SGHNT and CDR2 YENEEA. DNA of the CDR3: TGTGCCAGCAGCCGGGACAGGGGTGACGATACGCAGTATTTT. Protein: CASSRDRGDDTQYF.

V and J are TRBV2 and TRBJ2-1; D gene uncertain. The CDR3 spans 15 residues. Germline loops: CDR1 SNHLY, CDR2 FYNNEI. The V end lost 2 bases, the J end lost 0 bases, and 8 bases lay between the germline ends. The CDR3 bases are TGTGCCAGCAGTGAACCCACTTTCTCCTACAATGAGCAGTTCTTC. It specifies CASSEPTFSYNEQFF.

A single count supports this clonotype. The V call is TRBV28, the J call TRBJ2-7, with 9 nucleotides matching TRBD1. Germline V gene sequence: CDR1 MDHEN, CDR2 SYDVKM. There are 15 residues in the CDR3. V was clipped by 5 bases and J by 4 bases; unmatched bases: 9. CDR3 residues: CASSERQGVRYEQYF. The CDR3 nucleotides are TGTGCCAGCAGTGAGAGACAGGGGGTACGGTACGAGCAGTACTTC.

This clonotype appeared a few times. The chain has TRBV12-3 or TRBV12-4 and TRBJ2-7; the match to TRBD1 covers 9 bases. The junction had 9 bases not matched to a gene; V was cut back by 6 bases and J by 3 bases. This CDR3 has 15 amino acids. The CDR3 sequence: CASSSGTGLYYEQYF. The CDR3 coding sequence is TGTGCCAGCAGCTCCGGGACAGGGTTATACTACGAGCAGTACTTC.